Below are 28 T cell receptor beta chains sequenced from a single sample in a study of cytomegalovirus exposure and HLA in healthy donors. With 60 Vbeta and 13 Jbeta primers, the PCR was carried out. Sequenced by immunoSEQ multiplex PCR; TCRdb stores in-frame clones only, minus some. The sample consists of approximately 130,000 clones, approximately 85% of them appearing once. The sequencing input was PBMCs. The source is a young woman in good health and CMV-seropositive.

For the CDR3, the DNA is TGCGCCAGCAGCTGGGCAGGACTAGCACAAGAGACCCAGTACTTC. Translated: CASSWAGLAQETQYF. This chain connects TRBV5-1 to TRBJ2-5; TRBD2 matches 8 bases. In germline, CDR1 is SGHRS, CDR2 YFSETQ. The V gene end was trimmed by 3 bases and the J gene end by 2 bases; junction bases not matched to a gene: 6. The CDR3 is made up of 15 amino acids.

The chain combines TRBV28 with TRBJ2-7; weak D call: TRBD2 (5 bases). V lost 2 bases and J lost 3, with 20 bases in between. Germline V gene sequence: CDR1 MDHEN, CDR2 SYDVKM. CDR3 length: 17 residues. The CDR3 nucleotides are TGTGCCAGCAGTTTAGAGGTGGCGGGTAGCAGCCTCTACGAGCAGTACTTC. This codes for CASSLEVAGSSLYEQYF.

This sequence joins TRBV4-1 and TRBJ2-7, with 10 positions matching TRBD2. The CDR3 consists of 16 residues. Germline CDR1 MGHRA, CDR2 YSYEKL. Losses at the gene ends were 0 bases for V and 4 bases for J; bases not matched to a gene: 6. The CDR3 DNA sequence: TGCGCCAGCAGCCAAGAGCGGACTAGCGGAGCGTACGAGCAGTACTTC. This codes for CASSQERTSGAYEQYF.

J is TRBJ1-5 and V is TRBV6-5, with a tentative D call TRBD1 (5 bases). V was trimmed by 6 bases and J by 0 bases, leaving 9 bases between them. The CDR3 is 14 amino acids. Germline V gene lookup returns CDR1 MNHEY and CDR2 SVGAGI. The CDR3 bases are TGTGCCAGCAGAGACAGTCCTAGCAATCAGCCCCAGCATTTT. Translation: CASRDSPSNQPQHF.

The genes are TRBV5-1 and TRBJ2-1; TRBD2 aligns across 7 bases. The CDR3 contains 15 residues. In germline, CDR1 is SGHRS, CDR2 YFSETQ. Unmatched junction bases numbered 5, after V lost 2 bases and J lost 3 bases. CDR3 sequence (DNA): TGCGCCAGCAGCTTCTCAAGCGGGATCTACAATGAGCAGTTCTTC. Residues: CASSFSSGIYNEQFF.

The chain recombines TRBV10-3 with TRBJ2-1; 12 nucleotides align to TRBD2. Germline-derived CDR1 and CDR2 are ENHRY and SYGVKD. Trimming removed 1 base from V and 7 bases from J; junction bases left unmatched: 5. CDR3 length: 16 amino acids. The CDR3 here is CAISEWRTSGENEQFF. Written as DNA, the CDR3 is TGTGCCATCAGTGAGTGGAGGACTAGCGGGGAAAATGAGCAGTTCTTC.

The CDR3 sequence is CATSSPQGAGDSPLHF. In nucleotides, the CDR3 is TGTGCCACCAGCAGTCCCCAGGGGGCAGGGGACTCACCCCTCCACTTT. The chain carries TRBV15 and TRBJ1-6; 8 bases line up with TRBD1. This CDR3 contains 16 residues. V shed 3 bases and J 10 bases; nucleotides not matched to a gene: 11. Germline V gives CDR1 LNHNV, CDR2 YYDKDF (reference sequence).

The chain couples TRBV28 to TRBJ1-1; TRBD1 agrees at 9 bases. The CDR3 extends over 13 amino acids. Germline trimming cut 3 bases from V and 5 bases from J; bases unmatched to any gene: 1. CDR1 is MDHEN, CDR2 SYDVKM, per germline. The CDR3 reads CASSFGQGTEAFF. In nucleotides, the CDR3 is TGTGCCAGCAGTTTTGGACAGGGGACTGAAGCTTTCTTT.

The gene calls are TRBV6-7 and TRBJ2-1; 14 positions agree with TRBD2. TRBV6-7 is an ORF; its function is uncertain. J was trimmed by 1 base and V by 2 bases; bases with no gene match: 7. CDR3 size: 19 residues. The CDR3, as DNA: TGTGCCAGCAGTTACCCGGGACTAGCGGGGGTATCTTCCTACAATGAGCAGTTCTTC. This codes for CASSYPGLAGVSSYNEQFF.

The chain recombines TRBV7-6 with TRBJ2-5, with TRBD2 matching 11 bases. This CDR3 is 15 amino acids long. From germline, CDR1 is SGHVS and CDR2 FNYEAQ. The V and J ends lost 5 bases and 4 bases, in that order; junction bases with no gene match: 6. The CDR3 region is CASSQMTSGTETQYF. In DNA form, the CDR3 reads TGTGCCAGCAGCCAAATGACTAGCGGGACAGAGACCCAGTACTTC.

This clone was observed a single time. The chain links TRBV2 to TRBJ2-7; 8 bases match TRBD1. The CDR3 extends over 14 amino acids. Germline CDR1 reads SNHLY; CDR2 reads FYNNEI. The V gene end was trimmed by 5 bases and the J gene end by 1 base; junction bases not matched to a gene: 4. Here the CDR3 DNA reads TGTGCCAGCAGTACAGGGGGAGGATCCTACGAGCAGTACTTC. This codes for CASSTGGGSYEQYF.

The chain joins TRBV6-5 to TRBJ1-5; unclear D gene. The length of the CDR3 is 13 residues. In germline, CDR1 is MNHEY, CDR2 SVGAGI. The V end was cut by 6 bases, the J end by 6 bases, with 12 bases between. CDR3 bases: TGTGCCAGCAGCCCTCTAGTGGGTCAGCCCCAGCATTTT. This codes for CASSPLVGQPQHF.

The rearrangement links TRBV7-2 to TRBJ2-2, with D unclear. V dropped 3 bases and J dropped 9 bases, with 8 bases sitting between them. Germline V gene data show CDR1 as SGHTA and CDR2 as FQGNSA. This CDR3 is built from 12 residues. CDR3 sequence: CASSFQMRELFF. For the CDR3, the DNA is TGTGCCAGCAGCTTTCAGATGCGGGAGCTGTTTTTT.

The chain links TRBV19 to TRBJ2-2, with a weak D call TRBD2 (5 bases). The V and J ends lost 3 bases and 4 bases respectively, with 12 bases between them. Per the germline V gene, CDR1 is LNHDA and CDR2 is SQIVND (reference sequence). The CDR3 spans 15 residues. CDR3 sequence (DNA): TGTGCCAGTAGTATCCTAGCACGGGGCACCGGGGAGCTGTTTTTT. It specifies CASSILARGTGELFF.

V and J are TRBV6-5 and TRBJ2-7; D might be TRBD1 (5 bases). The CDR3 totals 14 residues. Looked up from germline, CDR1 is MNHEY and CDR2 is SVGAGI. V shed 0 bases and J shed 1 base, with 7 bases lying between them. The DNA of the CDR3 is TGTGCCAGCAGTTACTCGTCAGGGTCCTACGAGCAGTACTTC. Translation gives CASSYSSGSYEQYF.

This sequence joins TRBV5-6 and TRBJ1-2; D gene ambiguous. Germline V gives CDR1 SGHDT, CDR2 YYEEEE. V shed 0 bases and J shed 8 bases, with 11 bases lying between them. The CDR3 runs to 13 residues. The chain's CDR3 is CASSLGQSTGYTF. The DNA of the CDR3 is TGTGCCAGCAGCTTGGGGCAGTCCACAGGCTACACCTTC. The full variable domain, rest sourced from reference TRBV5-6 and TRBJ1-2, is DAGVTQSPTHLIKTRGQQVTLRCSPKSGHDTVSWYQQALGQGPQFIFQYYEEEERQRGNFPDRFSGHQFPNYSSELNVNALLLGDSALYLCASSLGQSTGYTFGSGTRLTVV.

The chain uses TRBV9 and TRBJ1-4; TRBD1 agrees at 9 bases. Per germline, CDR1 SGDLS and CDR2 YYNGEE. Losses at the gene ends were 4 bases for V and 8 bases for J; bases not matched to a gene: 15. This CDR3 comprises 17 residues. The CDR3 is CASSTLTGGAGGEKLFF. In DNA, the CDR3 is TGTGCCAGCAGCACCCTCACAGGGGGCGCAGGGGGAGAAAAACTGTTTTTT.

This clone was recorded a few times. The J gene is TRBJ1-1, the V gene TRBV10-3; D gene ambiguous. The germline V gene has CDR1 ENHRY and CDR2 SYGVKD. V lost 4 bases, J lost 4 bases, and 13 bases lay in between. The CDR3 is 14 residues long. CDR3 DNA sequence: TGTGCCATCAGTGGGAAGGCGCGAGGCACTGAAGCTTTCTTT. Translated, it gives CAISGKARGTEAFF.

CDR3 in amino acids: CASSSVHGFYGYTF. DNA of the CDR3: TGTGCCAGCAGCTCTGTCCACGGTTTTTATGGCTACACCTTC. This chain joins TRBV7-2 and TRBJ1-2; no firm D call. This CDR3 is built from 14 residues. Deletions cut 4 bases from V and 5 bases from J, with 14 bases between. Germline V lookup: CDR1 SGHTA, CDR2 FQGNSA.

This rearrangement joins TRBV19 to TRBJ2-3; TRBD2 matches at 8 bases. The CDR3 contains 15 residues. The germline gives CDR1 LNHDA, CDR2 SQIVND (reference sequence). Trimming at V came to 2 bases and at J to 4 bases, leaving 5 bases not matched to a gene. The CDR3 protein is CASSISPGGADTQYF. The CDR3 bases are TGTGCCAGTAGTATAAGCCCGGGGGGGGCAGATACGCAGTATTTT.

This chain uses TRBV13 with TRBJ2-1; D not certain. Germline V lookup: CDR1 PRHDT, CDR2 FYEKMQ (reference sequence). Trimming took 6 bases from V and 6 from J, leaving 12 bases between them. This CDR3 has 13 residues. The CDR3 region has the DNA TGTGCCAGCAGACCCCCTCTAGTCAATGAGCAGTTCTTC. It specifies CASRPPLVNEQFF.

The CDR3 DNA is TGTGCCAGCAATGAACAGGGGAGCGGCACTGAAGCTTTCTTT. It specifies CASNEQGSGTEAFF. The chain couples TRBV6-6 to TRBJ1-1; 7 bases are shared with TRBD1. Germline V gene data show CDR1 as MNHNY and CDR2 as SVGAGI (reference sequence). This CDR3 contains 14 residues. V lost 7 bases and J lost 4; bases outside the gene matches: 9.

The chain combines TRBV5-8 with TRBJ2-5; D is perhaps TRBD2 (5 bases). The CDR3 sequence is 15 residues long. V gave up 3 bases and J gave up 5 bases, with 17 bases separating them. From germline, CDR1 is SGHTS and CDR2 YDEGEE. CDR3 in amino acids: CASSSTPPGLETQYF. CDR3 nucleotides: TGTGCCAGCAGCTCGACCCCCCCGGGGTTGGAGACCCAGTACTTC.

The chain uses TRBV30 and TRBJ2-7, with 8 bases matching TRBD1. Germline CDR1 GTSNPN, CDR2 SVGIG (reference sequence). Trimming cost V 4 bases and J 0 bases; bases outside gene matches: 8. The CDR3 loop spans 15 amino acids. The CDR3 DNA is TGTGCCTGGAACTCCCCCAGGGGGCTCTCCTACGAGCAGTACTTC. It translates to CAWNSPRGLSYEQYF.

V gene TRBV11-2 combines with J gene TRBJ1-1; D is unresolved. There are 15 residues in the CDR3. Trimming cost V 5 bases and J 0 bases, with 13 bases left between them. The germline V gene encodes CDR1 SGHAT and CDR2 FQNNGV. Here the CDR3 DNA reads TGTGCCAGCAGCCCTAGCTGGGAATTGAACACTGAAGCTTTCTTT. Translating it yields CASSPSWELNTEAFF.

V gene TRBV7-8 combines with J gene TRBJ2-2, with 11 positions matching TRBD1. V shed 2 bases, J shed 4 bases, and the junction held 6 bases outside the gene matches. CDR3 size: 17 residues. Germline CDR1 and CDR2: SGHVS and FQNEAQ. The CDR3 region is CASSLTRDRGSTGELFF. The DNA for the CDR3 is TGTGCCAGCAGCTTAACCCGGGACAGGGGGAGCACCGGGGAGCTGTTTTTT.

V gene TRBV30 combines with J gene TRBJ1-2; D not certain. The CDR3 extends over 12 amino acids. The V end was cut by 3 bases, the J end by 5 bases, with 10 bases between. The germline V gene has CDR1 GTSNPN and CDR2 SVGIG (reference sequence). The CDR3 DNA sequence: TGTGCCTGGAGAGACCTAGGTTATGGCTACACCTTC. Its translation is CAWRDLGYGYTF.

The chain recombines TRBV27 with TRBJ2-6, with 8 nucleotides matching TRBD1. CDR3 length equals 19 residues. The germline V gene encodes CDR1 MNHEY and CDR2 SMNVEV (reference sequence). V lost 2 bases and J lost 0; bases outside the gene matches: 9. CDR3 loop: CASSLTPGQAVSGANVLTF. CDR3 coding DNA: TGTGCCAGCAGTTTAACCCCGGGACAGGCCGTCTCTGGGGCCAACGTCCTGACTTTC.